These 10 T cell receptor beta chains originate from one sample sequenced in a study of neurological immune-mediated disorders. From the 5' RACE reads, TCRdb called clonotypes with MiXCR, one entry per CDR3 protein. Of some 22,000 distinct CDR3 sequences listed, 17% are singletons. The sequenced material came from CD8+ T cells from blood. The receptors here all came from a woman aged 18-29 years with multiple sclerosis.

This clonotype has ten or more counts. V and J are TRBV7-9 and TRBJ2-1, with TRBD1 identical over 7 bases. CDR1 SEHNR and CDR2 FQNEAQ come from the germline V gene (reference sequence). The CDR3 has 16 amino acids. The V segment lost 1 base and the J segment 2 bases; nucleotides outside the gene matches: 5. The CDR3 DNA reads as TGTGCCAGCAGCTTAGATGAGGGGGCCGCCTACAATGAGCAGTTCTTC. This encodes CASSLDEGAAYNEQFF.

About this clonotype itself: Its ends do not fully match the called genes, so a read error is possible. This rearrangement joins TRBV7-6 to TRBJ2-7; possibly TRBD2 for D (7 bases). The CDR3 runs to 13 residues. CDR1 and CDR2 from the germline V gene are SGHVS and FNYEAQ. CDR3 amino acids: CAGSPGEGTEQYF. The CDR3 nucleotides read TGTGCCGGCAGCCCAGGGGAGGGGACCGAGCAGTACTTC.

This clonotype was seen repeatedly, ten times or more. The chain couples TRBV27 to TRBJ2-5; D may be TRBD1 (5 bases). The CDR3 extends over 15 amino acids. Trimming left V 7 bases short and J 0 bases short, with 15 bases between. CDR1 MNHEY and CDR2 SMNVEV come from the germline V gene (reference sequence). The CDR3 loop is CASKGASSYQETQYF. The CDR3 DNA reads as TGTGCCAGCAAAGGGGCATCCTCGTACCAAGAGACCCAGTACTTC.

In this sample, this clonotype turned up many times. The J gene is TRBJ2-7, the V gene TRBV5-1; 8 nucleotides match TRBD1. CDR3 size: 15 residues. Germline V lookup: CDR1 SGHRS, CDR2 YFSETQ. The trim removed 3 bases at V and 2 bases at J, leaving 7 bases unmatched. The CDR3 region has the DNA TGCGCCAGCAGCTGGAGGGGACAGGTTCCCTACGAGCAGTACTTC. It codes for CASSWRGQVPYEQYF.

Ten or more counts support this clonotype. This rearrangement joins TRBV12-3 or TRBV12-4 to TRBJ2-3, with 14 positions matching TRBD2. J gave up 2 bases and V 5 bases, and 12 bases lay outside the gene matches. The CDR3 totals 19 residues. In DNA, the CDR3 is TGTGCCAGCAGTCTATCCGGGACTAGCGGGAGTATATACACAGATACGCAGTATTTT. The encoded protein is CASSLSGTSGSIYTDTQYF.

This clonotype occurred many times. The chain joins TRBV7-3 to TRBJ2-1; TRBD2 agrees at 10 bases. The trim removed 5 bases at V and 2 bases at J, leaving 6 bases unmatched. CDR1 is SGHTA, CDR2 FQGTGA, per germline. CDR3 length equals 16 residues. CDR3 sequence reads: CASSLSGGEAYNEQFF. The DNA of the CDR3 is TGTGCCAGCAGCCTGAGCGGGGGGGAAGCCTACAATGAGCAGTTCTTC.

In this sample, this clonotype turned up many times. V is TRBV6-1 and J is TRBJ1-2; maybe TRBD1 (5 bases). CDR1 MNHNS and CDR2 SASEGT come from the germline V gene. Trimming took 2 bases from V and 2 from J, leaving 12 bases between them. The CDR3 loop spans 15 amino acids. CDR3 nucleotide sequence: TGTGCCAGCAGTGAATGGCTAGGGACGAACTATGGCTACACCTTC. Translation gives CASSEWLGTNYGYTF.

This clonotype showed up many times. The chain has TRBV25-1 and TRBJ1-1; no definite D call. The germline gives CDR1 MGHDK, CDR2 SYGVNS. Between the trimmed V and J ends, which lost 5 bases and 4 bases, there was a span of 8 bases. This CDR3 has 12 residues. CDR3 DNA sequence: TGTGCCAGCAGTCGGAAATCCACTGAAGCTTTCTTT. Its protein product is CASSRKSTEAFF.

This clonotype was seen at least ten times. CDR3: CASSLDQANVLTF. The CDR3 DNA sequence: TGTGCCAGCAGCTTGGACCAGGCCAACGTCCTGACTTTC. V and J are TRBV7-9 and TRBJ2-6, with D unresolved. The CDR3 has 13 residues. V was pared by 3 bases and J by 6 bases, with 6 bases between. Germline V gene sequence: CDR1 SEHNR, CDR2 FQNEAQ (reference sequence).

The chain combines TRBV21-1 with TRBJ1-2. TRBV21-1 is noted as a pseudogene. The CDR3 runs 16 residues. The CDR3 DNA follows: TGTGCCAGCAGCAAACGACTTGAGGCGGACTATGATGGCTACACCTTC. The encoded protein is CASSKRLEADYDGYTF.